The source of this T cell receptor beta chain is a study of T cells in Graves' hyperthyroidism and ophthalmopathy. Diagnostic decisions used clinical symptoms, serum thyroxine and TRAb, thyroid ultrasound and orbital computed tomography. The PBMCs were taken from over 9.5 ml of fresh peripheral blood. V lost 1 base and J 5 bases, leaving 15 bases between the germline ends. Germline V lookup: CDR1 DFQATT, CDR2 SNEGSKA (reference sequence). This CDR3 region has 14 residues. RNA transcripts provided the source from which TCR beta CDR3 regions were amplified. During a first-round RT-PCR of the TCR CDR3, the HTBI primer set was used. Each CDR3 protein is one row after TCRdb ran MiXCR on the multiplex PCR reads. Found here are over 350,000 distinct CDR3 sequences, about 14% of them singletons; the top ten hold approximately 29%. Overall study results and limits: Peripheral blood also featured most of the thyroid clonotypes expanded above 0.001.

Of note for this clonotype: What it binds is not known.

This clonotype was sampled from a man aged 50-59 years with Graves' ophthalmopathy. Source material: blood. This sequence joins TRBV20-1 and TRBJ2-7; D assignment may be TRBD1 or TRBD2 (6 bases each). This chain's CDR3 is CSARVAQGRHEQYF. CDR3 nucleotides: TGCAGTGCTAGAGTAGCGCAGGGGAGGCACGAGCAGTACTTC.